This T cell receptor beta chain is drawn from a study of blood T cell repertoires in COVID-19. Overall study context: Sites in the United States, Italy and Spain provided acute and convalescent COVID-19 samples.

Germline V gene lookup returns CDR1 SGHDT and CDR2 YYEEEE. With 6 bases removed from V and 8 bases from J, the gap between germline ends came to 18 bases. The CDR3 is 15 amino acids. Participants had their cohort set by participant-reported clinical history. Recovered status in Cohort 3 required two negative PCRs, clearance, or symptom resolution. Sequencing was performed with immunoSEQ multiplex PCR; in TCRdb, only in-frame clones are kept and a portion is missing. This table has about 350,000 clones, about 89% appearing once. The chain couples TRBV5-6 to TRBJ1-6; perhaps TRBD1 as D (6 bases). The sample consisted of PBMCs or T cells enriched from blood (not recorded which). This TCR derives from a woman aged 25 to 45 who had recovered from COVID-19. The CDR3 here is CASNPSARGDSPLHF. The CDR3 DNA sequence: TGTGCCAGCAACCCGTCAGCCAGGGGAGATTCACCCCTCCACTTT.